The 22 T cell receptor beta chains reported below all come from one sample, sequenced in a study of T cell responses to AZD1222 COVID-19 vaccine. The data were produced by immunoSEQ multiplex PCR, yet TCRdb's version contains in-frame clones alone and is incomplete. This table has about 150,000 clones, 94% appearing once. This specimen consisted of peripheral blood, obtained on day 0 of AZD1222 vaccination. Receptor source: an adult in good health.

The V gene is TRBV4-1, the J gene TRBJ2-1; TRBD2 agrees at 9 bases. Per the germline V gene, CDR1 is MGHRA and CDR2 is YSYEKL. This CDR3 contains 17 residues. Losses at the gene ends were 0 bases for V and 4 bases for J; bases not matched to a gene: 7. Written as DNA, the CDR3 is TGCGCCAGCAGCCAAGATCACAGCGGGAGGTTTTACAATGAGCAGTTCTTC. This gives the protein CASSQDHSGRFYNEQFF.

The chain links TRBV21-1 to TRBJ2-7. TRBV21-1 is a pseudogene. There are 17 residues in the CDR3. The CDR3 spells CASSKVGSRHGSYEQYV. As DNA, the CDR3 is TGTGCCAGCAGCAAAGTCGGCAGTCGCCACGGCAGTTACGAGCAGTACGTC.

The genes are TRBV5-4 and TRBJ2-1; 9 bases match TRBD1. This CDR3 has 15 residues. The V segment lost 5 bases and the J segment 6 bases; nucleotides outside the gene matches: 9. Germline lookup yields CDR1 SGHNT and CDR2 YYREEE (reference sequence). The CDR3 region is CASRQTGGLGNEQFF. CDR3 DNA sequence: TGTGCCAGCAGGCAGACAGGGGGATTGGGCAATGAGCAGTTCTTC.

The rearrangement uses TRBV2 and TRBJ1-2; D is perhaps TRBD1 (6 bases). V was cut by 7 bases and J by 7 bases, with 13 bases left in between. The germline gives CDR1 SNHLY, CDR2 FYNNEI. The CDR3 extends over 12 amino acids. The CDR3 DNA follows: TGTGCCAGCAATCGGGGGGCAGGTGGCTACACCTTC. It specifies CASNRGAGGYTF. Together with reference TRBV2 and TRBJ1-2, the CDR3 gives the full variable domain: EPEVTQTPSHQVTQMGQEVILRCVPISNHLYFYWYRQILGQKVEFLVSFYNNEISEKSEIFDDQFSVERPDGSNFTLKIRSTKLEDSAMYFCASNRGAGGYTFGSGTRLTVV.

The chain uses TRBV12-3 or TRBV12-4 and TRBJ1-2, with D hard to call. There are 12 residues in the CDR3. V lost 4 bases and J 1 base, leaving 4 bases between the germline ends. The CDR3 DNA follows: TGTGCCAGCAGTTCGGGTAACTATGGCTACACCTTC. It encodes CASSSGNYGYTF.

The J gene is TRBJ2-1, the V gene TRBV6-5; 7 bases match TRBD1. With 0 bases clipped from V and 9 bases from J, the junction kept 5 bases outside the gene matches. Germline CDR1 MNHEY, CDR2 SVGAGI. The CDR3 has 14 residues. CDR3 region: CASSYSFAGGEQFF. The CDR3 DNA follows: TGTGCCAGCAGTTACTCCTTCGCAGGGGGTGAGCAGTTCTTC.

The gene calls are TRBV23-1 and TRBJ1-1; 7 nucleotides match TRBD1. TRBV23-1 is reported as an ORF; its role is uncertain. V shed 0 bases and J 4 bases; nucleotides not matched to a gene: 8. This CDR3 comprises 16 residues. In DNA form, the CDR3 reads TGCGCCAGCAGTCAATCGATAAGGGGGCAGTGCACTGAAGCTTTCTTT. Translated, it gives CASSQSIRGQCTEAFF.

The rearrangement uses TRBV6-2 or TRBV6-3 and TRBJ2-7; D may be TRBD2 (6 bases). V dropped 6 bases and J dropped 5 bases, with 20 bases sitting between them. The CDR3 runs 15 residues. Looked up from germline, CDR1 is MNHEY and CDR2 is SVGEGT. CDR3 loop: CASSPRSGPTHEQYV. CDR3 nucleotides: TGTGCCAGCAGCCCGCGTAGCGGACCTACCCACGAGCAGTACGTC.

This chain joins TRBV6-5 and TRBJ1-1; D is unclear. There are 13 residues in the CDR3. Germline V gene sequence: CDR1 MNHEY, CDR2 SVGAGI. Trimming cost V 5 bases and J 1 base, with 8 bases left between them. The DNA for the CDR3 is TGTGCCAGCAGTCGGACCGAGAACACTGAAGCTTTCTTT. Translated, it gives CASSRTENTEAFF.

V usage is TRBV12-3 or TRBV12-4 and J usage is TRBJ2-3; no reliable D call. V was cut by 6 bases and J by 8 bases, with 15 bases left in between. The CDR3 runs to 13 residues. The CDR3 DNA is TGTGCCAGCAGCCGACTGGGGTCAGTTACGCAGTATTTT. It translates to CASSRLGSVTQYF.

The chain links TRBV7-8 to TRBJ2-4; no reliable D call. This CDR3 spans 13 amino acids. From germline, CDR1 is SGHVS and CDR2 FQNEAQ. Trimming took off 6 bases at V and 8 bases at J, with 14 bases between the two ends. The CDR3 protein is CASRAQGWDIQYF. CDR3 coding DNA: TGTGCCAGCAGGGCCCAAGGGTGGGACATTCAGTACTTC.

In its sample, this clone was seen a few times. The chain joins TRBV18 to TRBJ2-7; tentatively, D is TRBD1 (6 bases). The CDR3 spans 13 residues. V gave up 2 bases and J gave up 5 bases, with 10 bases separating them. The germline CDR1 and CDR2 sequences are KGHSH and LQKENI. In DNA form, the CDR3 reads TGTGCCAGCTCACCAGGGGGCTATAACGAGCAGTACGTC. It translates to CASSPGGYNEQYV.

J is TRBJ2-1 and V is TRBV4-1; 9 nucleotides agree with TRBD1. The germline V gene has CDR1 MGHRA and CDR2 YSYEKL. J gave up 9 bases and V 0 bases, and 6 bases lay outside the gene matches. CDR3 length: 15 residues. The CDR3 protein is CASSQDGTGIGEQFF. Here the CDR3 DNA reads TGCGCCAGCAGCCAAGACGGGACAGGGATCGGTGAGCAGTTCTTC.

The chain combines TRBV6-5 with TRBJ1-5; D remains unclear. CDR1 is MNHEY, CDR2 SVGAGI, per germline. Deletions cut 7 bases from V and 2 bases from J, with 9 bases between. The CDR3 has 13 residues. CDR3 loop: CASTLDGNQPQHF. Here the CDR3 DNA reads TGTGCCAGCACTTTAGACGGCAATCAGCCCCAGCATTTT.

The V and J genes are TRBV2 and TRBJ1-4; no clear D. This CDR3 region has 15 residues. The germline V gene encodes CDR1 SNHLY and CDR2 FYNNEI. V dropped 3 bases and J dropped 7 bases, with 15 bases sitting between them. CDR3 residues: CASSEMTGRREKLFF. The DNA of the CDR3 is TGTGCCAGCAGTGAGATGACTGGGAGACGTGAAAAACTGTTTTTT. Supplemented by reference TRBV2 and TRBJ1-4, the full variable domain reads EPEVTQTPSHQVTQMGQEVILRCVPISNHLYFYWYRQILGQKVEFLVSFYNNEISEKSEIFDDQFSVERPDGSNFTLKIRSTKLEDSAMYFCASSEMTGRREKLFFGSGTQLSVL.

The CDR3 sequence is CASSQGTTEAFF. DNA of the CDR3: TGCGCCAGCAGCCAGGGTACCACTGAAGCTTTCTTT. The chain combines TRBV5-1 with TRBJ1-1, with D possibly being TRBD1 (5 bases). The V gene lost 4 bases and the J gene lost 4 bases, with 8 bases spanning the gap. Per germline, CDR1 SGHRS and CDR2 YFSETQ. CDR3 length: 12 amino acids.

V is TRBV5-5 and J is TRBJ1-6; D is unresolved. The CDR3 loop spans 14 amino acids. CDR1 and CDR2 from the germline V gene are SGHKS and YYEKEE (reference sequence). Trimming removed 4 bases from V and 8 bases from J, with 13 bases in between. CDR3 amino acids: CASSQNHRDSPLHF. CDR3 nucleotides: TGTGCCAGCAGCCAAAACCATAGGGATTCACCCCTCCACTTT.

The J gene is TRBJ2-1, the V gene TRBV24-1; D perhaps matches TRBD2 (6 bases). This CDR3 is 18 amino acids long. CDR1 and CDR2 from the germline V gene are KGHDR and SFDVKD. The germline V and J ends were trimmed by 5 bases and 3 bases, with 22 bases remaining between them. CDR3 sequence reads: CATSGGAKSTDNYNEQFF. CDR3 DNA: TGTGCCACCAGTGGCGGGGCGAAATCGACAGACAACTACAATGAGCAGTTCTTC.

As for this clone: Within the sample, other DNA sequences also encode this same CDR3. The chain employs TRBV7-9 and TRBJ1-3; D gene unclear. Trimming stripped 1 base from V and 1 base from J, with 5 bases between. Germline-derived CDR1 and CDR2 are SEHNR and FQNEAQ (reference sequence). The length of the CDR3 is 14 residues. This chain's CDR3 is CASSLGGSGNTIYF. The CDR3 DNA is TGTGCCAGCAGCTTAGGAGGGTCTGGAAACACCATATATTTT.

The chain joins TRBV5-4 to TRBJ2-2; D unclear. The CDR3 has 13 residues. Germline V gene lookup returns CDR1 SGHNT and CDR2 YYREEE (reference sequence). Trimming took 1 base from V and 6 from J, leaving 7 bases between them. The CDR3 here is CASSLSAAGELFF. CDR3 nucleotides: TGTGCCAGCAGCTTGTCCGCGGCCGGGGAGCTGTTTTTT.

The V and J genes are TRBV27 and TRBJ2-3; 7 bases fit TRBD2. The CDR3 is 11 amino acids. V gave up 6 bases and J gave up 6 bases; unmatched junction bases: 0. Germline V gene data show CDR1 as MNHEY and CDR2 as SMNVEV (reference sequence). CDR3: CASRREDTQYF. In nucleotides, the CDR3 is TGTGCCAGCAGGCGGGAGGATACGCAGTATTTT.

The chain combines TRBV27 with TRBJ1-2; a possible D gene is TRBD1 (6 bases). CDR1 and CDR2 from the germline V gene are MNHEY and SMNVEV (reference sequence). Deletions cut 5 bases from V and 8 bases from J, with 12 bases between. The CDR3 runs 12 residues. CDR3: CASSEQGSGYTF. For the CDR3, the DNA is TGTGCCAGCAGTGAACAGGGTTCGGGCTACACCTTC.